These 17 T cell receptor beta chains were all obtained from the same sample, sequenced in a study of blood T cell repertoires in COVID-19. The table came from immunoSEQ multiplex PCR; TCRdb's copy has only in-frame clones and leaves some out. The table records roughly 170,000 clones, about 85% of them present only once. Sample: peripheral blood. The receptor set was obtained from a man aged 60 to 69 who had recovered from COVID-19.

About this clone itself: One end of the junction varies from germline; a read error may be responsible. This rearrangement joins TRBV7-7 to TRBJ2-2; D is possibly TRBD1 (6 bases). The CDR3 has 15 residues. The V gene's germline CDR1 is SSHAT and CDR2 FNYEAQ (reference sequence). The CDR3 here is CASSLGTPNTGELFF. CDR3 coding DNA: TGTGCTAGCAGCTTAGGGACACCGAACACCGGGGAGCTGTTTTTT. The full variable domain, its missing parts supplied by reference TRBV7-7 and TRBJ2-2, is GAGVSQSPRYKVTKRGQDVTLRCDPISSHATLYWYQQALGQGPEFLTYFNYEAQPDKSGLPSDRFSAERPEGSISTLTIQRTEQRDSAMYRCASSLGTPNTGELFFGEGSRLTVL.

CDR3 nucleotide sequence: TGTGCCAGTAGTATGCGAGGATTGACTGAAGCTTTCTTT. Amino acid sequence: CASSMRGLTEAFF. The rearrangement uses TRBV19 and TRBJ1-1; D gene ambiguous. The V end was cut by 3 bases, the J end by 5 bases, with 10 bases between. The CDR3 runs 13 residues. Germline loops: CDR1 LNHDA, CDR2 SQIVND (reference sequence). Full variable domain (remainder filled in from reference TRBV19 and TRBJ1-1): DGGITQSPKYLFRKEGQNVTLSCEQNLNHDAMYWYRQDPGQGLRLIYYSQIVNDFQKGDIAEGYSVSREKKESFPLTVTSAQKNPTAFYLCASSMRGLTEAFFGQGTRLTVV.

This sequence joins TRBV19 and TRBJ2-1; TRBD2 is a possible D gene (6 bases). V dropped 7 bases and J dropped 3 bases, with 10 bases sitting between them. CDR1 and CDR2 from the germline V gene are LNHDA and SQIVND (reference sequence). The CDR3 extends over 13 amino acids. The CDR3 DNA sequence: TGTGCCAGTACTGGGCGGGGCTACAATGAGCAGTTCTTC. This translates into CASTGRGYNEQFF.

This chain joins TRBV7-3 and TRBJ2-3; 7 positions match TRBD2. The V and J ends lost 5 bases and 3 bases, in that order; junction bases with no gene match: 8. CDR3 length: 15 amino acids. Germline assignment: CDR1 SGHTA and CDR2 FQGTGA. The CDR3 DNA follows: TGTGCCAGCAGCCAGCAAGCGGGGAGGACAGATACGCAGTATTTT. Translated: CASSQQAGRTDTQYF.

This clone was seen only a few times. The chain recombines TRBV6-5 with TRBJ2-7; 7 nucleotides align to TRBD2. The trim removed 2 bases at V and 1 base at J, leaving 5 bases unmatched. CDR3 length: 15 residues. The germline CDR1 and CDR2 sequences are MNHEY and SVGAGI. The CDR3 nucleotides read TGTGCCAGCAGTTACACCCTAGCGGATTCCTACGAGCAGTACTTC. Residues: CASSYTLADSYEQYF.

The rearrangement joins TRBV27 to TRBJ2-1; D call uncertain. Per germline, CDR1 MNHEY and CDR2 SMNVEV (reference sequence). The CDR3 runs to 20 residues. Trimming removed 3 bases at V and 0 bases at J, with 24 bases between. CDR3 protein: CASSFTPSPSWAYSYNEQFF. The DNA for the CDR3 is TGTGCCAGCAGTTTCACCCCGTCTCCGAGTTGGGCCTACTCCTACAATGAGCAGTTCTTC.

The rearrangement links TRBV11-2 to TRBJ1-1; TRBD1 agrees at 10 bases. In germline, CDR1 is SGHAT, CDR2 FQNNGV. The length of the CDR3 is 15 residues. Trimming at V came to 2 bases and at J to 3 bases, leaving 3 bases not matched to a gene. DNA for the CDR3: TGTGCCAGCAGCTTAAGGGACAGGGGCTACACTGAAGCTTTCTTT. This translates into CASSLRDRGYTEAFF.

The V gene is TRBV19, the J gene TRBJ1-2; D is ambiguous. Germline V gives CDR1 LNHDA, CDR2 SQIVND (reference sequence). This CDR3 is built from 13 residues. Trimming left V 2 bases short and J 3 bases short, with 7 bases between. Here the CDR3 reads CASSIRRDYGYTF. The DNA of the CDR3 is TGTGCCAGTAGTATACGGCGGGACTATGGCTACACCTTC. Full variable domain (remainder filled in from reference TRBV19 and TRBJ1-2): DGGITQSPKYLFRKEGQNVTLSCEQNLNHDAMYWYRQDPGQGLRLIYYSQIVNDFQKGDIAEGYSVSREKKESFPLTVTSAQKNPTAFYLCASSIRRDYGYTFGSGTRLTVV.

A few counts support this clone. V is TRBV29-1 and J is TRBJ1-2; 7 positions match TRBD1. V lost 8 bases, J lost 8 bases, and 11 bases stayed unmatched. The CDR3 loop spans 12 amino acids. CDR1 is SQVTM, CDR2 ANQGSEA, per germline. The CDR3 sequence: CSHQGGAGGYTF. The CDR3 nucleotides read TGCAGCCATCAAGGGGGCGCGGGGGGCTACACCTTC.

This clone came up once. This sequence joins TRBV11-2 and TRBJ1-2; tentative D call: TRBD1 (6 bases). CDR1 SGHAT and CDR2 FQNNGV come from the germline V gene. With 1 base removed from V and 7 bases from J, the gap between germline ends came to 13 bases. The CDR3 has 14 amino acids. CDR3 loop: CASSLGGQGFGYTF. CDR3 DNA sequence: TGTGCCAGCAGCTTAGGGGGTCAGGGGTTTGGCTACACCTTC.

V and J are TRBV6-5 and TRBJ1-4, with D perhaps TRBD1 (5 bases). The V gene's germline CDR1 is MNHEY and CDR2 SVGAGI. This CDR3 has 14 amino acids. Trimming pared 7 bases from V and 2 bases from J, leaving 11 bases between. CDR3: CASTPRATNEKLFF. In nucleotides, the CDR3 is TGTGCCAGCACCCCCAGGGCCACTAATGAAAAACTGTTTTTT.

The chain couples TRBV7-9 to TRBJ1-6; no clear D. This CDR3 spans 12 amino acids. CDR1 is SEHNR, CDR2 FQNEAQ, per germline (reference sequence). Trimming left V 2 bases short and J 7 bases short, with 3 bases between. The CDR3 DNA follows: TGTGCCAGCAGCTTACCGAATTCACCCCTCCACTTT. Amino acid sequence: CASSLPNSPLHF.

The chain recombines TRBV11-2 with TRBJ2-5; TRBD2 agrees at 7 bases. Per germline, CDR1 SGHAT and CDR2 FQNNGV. With V trimmed by 1 base and J by 4 bases, 9 bases remained unmatched. The CDR3 has 16 residues. CDR3 sequence: CASSLGWTPGGETQYF. CDR3 in DNA: TGTGCCAGCAGCTTAGGGTGGACACCGGGGGGAGAGACCCAGTACTTC. The full variable domain, completed using reference TRBV11-2 and TRBJ2-5, is EAGVAQSPRYKIIEKRQSVAFWCNPISGHATLYWYQQILGQGPKLLIQFQNNGVVDDSQLPKDRFSAERLKGVDSTLKIQPAKLEDSAVYLCASSLGWTPGGETQYFGPGTRLLVL.

This clone was recorded only once. V and J are TRBV6-2 or TRBV6-3 and TRBJ2-7, with 10 bases fitting TRBD2. J lost 2 bases, V lost 4 bases, and 8 bases had no gene match. Germline CDR1 reads MNHEY; CDR2 reads SVGEGT. The CDR3 totals 16 residues. The CDR3 loop reads CASSSSGLAHTYEQYF. CDR3 DNA: TGTGCCAGCAGTTCCTCGGGACTAGCGCACACCTACGAGCAGTACTTC.

This chain links TRBV7-2 with TRBJ2-7, with TRBD1 matching over 9 bases. This CDR3 contains 17 residues. Germline V CDR1 and CDR2: SGHTA, FQGNSA. The V and J ends lost 2 bases and 5 bases, in that order; junction bases with no gene match: 13. The CDR3 DNA sequence: TGTGCCAGCAGCTTACCTTCTATAGAGGACAGGGGTCACGAGCAGTACTTC. This translates into CASSLPSIEDRGHEQYF.

The chain recombines TRBV4-3 with TRBJ1-1; maybe TRBD1 (6 bases). CDR3 length equals 13 residues. Germline CDR1 reads LGHNA; CDR2 reads YSLEER. V was clipped by 0 bases and J by 7 bases, with 9 bases between them. Written as DNA, the CDR3 is TGCGCCAGCAGCCAAGATAGGACAGATGAAGCTTTCTTT. Translating it yields CASSQDRTDEAFF.

This clone was seen only once. The V gene is TRBV6-4, the J gene TRBJ2-7; a possible D gene is TRBD1 (5 bases). With 3 bases removed from V and 2 bases from J, the gap between germline ends came to 14 bases. The CDR3 has 15 residues. Germline lookup yields CDR1 MRHNA and CDR2 SNTAGT. CDR3 coding DNA: TGTGCCAGCAGTGAGCAGGGAAGTCCTACCTACGAGCAGTACTTC. Residues: CASSEQGSPTYEQYF.